This T cell receptor beta chain was captured by sequencing in a study of CD8+ T cells in alopecia areata. Overall study findings and caveats: The study found that many expanded lesional clones persisted in scalp and blood during tofacitinib. Researchers say the link of baseline CD8+ expansion to response remains uncertain, with one nonresponder.

RNA extraction and reverse transcription yielded cDNA as sequencing template. Profiling relied on immunoSEQ multiplex PCR, and the TCRdb table lists in-frame clones only, not all of them. Of 90,000 to 150,000 clones in the sample, around 56% are singletons; the top ten hold just over 0.45%. Trimming shortened V by 0 bases and J by 0 bases, and 6 bases separated the two germline ends. Germline-derived CDR1 and CDR2 are GTSNPN and SVGIG (reference sequence). The CDR3 has 15 amino acids. Treatment given: oral pan-JAK inhibitor, 5-10 mg twice daily. Of note for this clone: Its cognate antigen is unknown.

The V and J genes are TRBV30 and TRBJ2-6; no reliable D call. The sequence derives from a human donor with alopecia areata. Sequencing used CD4+ T cells sorted from blood, obtained at week 4, from a patient treated with tofacitinib. CDR3 in DNA: TGTGCCTGGAGTGTTACAAGCTCTGGGGCCAACGTCCTGACTTTC. It specifies CAWSVTSSGANVLTF.